Below, 9 T cell receptor beta chains from the same sample are listed, as sequenced in a study of cytomegalovirus exposure and HLA in healthy donors (TCRdb year 2017). Receptor amplification or capture employed the immunoSEQ multiplex PCR assay. For the multiplex PCR, a mixture combining 60 forward primers for TCR Vbeta segments and 13 reverse primers for TCR Jbeta segments was used. TCRdb mirrors the immuneACCESS table, restricted to in-frame sequences. Some clones are absent from its copies; in checked studies, under half trace to an unresolved V gene, and the reason for the others is unknown. Here the sample has 65,000 to 95,000 clones; 78% occur a single time. Of the sample, less than 7% is held by the ten largest clones. The sample taken for sequencing was PBMCs. The source of these receptors is a male donor in good health and CMV-seropositive.

This chain links TRBV5-1 with TRBJ2-5; tentative D call: TRBD1 (6 bases). The CDR3 extends over 15 amino acids. Trimming shortened V by 4 bases and J by 2 bases, and 15 bases separated the two germline ends. Germline values: CDR1 SGHRS, CDR2 YFSETQ. CDR3 protein: CASSPSPGQQETQYF. CDR3 nucleotides: TGCGCCAGCAGCCCCTCTCCGGGACAACAAGAGACCCAGTACTTC. Combining the CDR3 with reference TRBV5-1 and TRBJ2-5 gives the whole variable domain KAGVTQTPRYLIKTRGQQVTLSCSPISGHRSVSWYQQTPGQGLQFLFEYFSETQRNKGNFPGRFSGRQFSNSRSEMNVSTLELGDSALYLCASSPSPGQQETQYFGPGTRLLVL.

This clone was counted a single time. This chain connects TRBV6-1 to TRBJ1-2; the match to TRBD1 covers 8 bases. CDR1 MNHNS and CDR2 SASEGT come from the germline V gene. The CDR3 consists of 15 residues. V lost 6 bases, J lost 3 bases, and 9 bases stayed unmatched. In DNA form, the CDR3 reads TGTGCCAGCAGCAGGACAGGGAACGGAGACTATGGCTACACCTTC. Amino acid sequence: CASSRTGNGDYGYTF.

The V and J genes are TRBV28 and TRBJ2-7; 10 positions agree with TRBD1. Trimming removed 7 bases from V and 4 bases from J; junction bases left unmatched: 7. CDR1 and CDR2 from the germline V gene are MDHEN and SYDVKM. The CDR3 consists of 14 residues. CDR3 residues: CASTAGDRGYEQYF. The CDR3, as DNA: TGTGCCAGCACCGCAGGGGACAGGGGATACGAGCAGTACTTC.

The J gene is TRBJ1-1, the V gene TRBV19; perhaps TRBD1 as D (6 bases). CDR1 is LNHDA, CDR2 SQIVND, per germline (reference sequence). Trimming left V 4 bases short and J 4 bases short, with 10 bases between. This CDR3 is built from 13 residues. The CDR3 loop reads CASSTTRGTEAFF. The CDR3 bases are TGTGCCAGTAGTACCACCAGGGGCACTGAAGCTTTCTTT.

This sequence joins TRBV28 and TRBJ1-2; D is undetermined. The length of the CDR3 is 14 residues. Trimming took 3 bases from V and 3 from J, leaving 11 bases between them. The germline CDR1 and CDR2 sequences are MDHEN and SYDVKM. CDR3 sequence (DNA): TGTGCCAGCAGTTTGATGAGGGTTTACTATGGCTACACCTTC. Encoded protein: CASSLMRVYYGYTF.

This clone has a handful of counts. The chain uses TRBV29-1 and TRBJ2-7; D is perhaps TRBD1 (6 bases). Germline loops: CDR1 SQVTM, CDR2 ANQGSEA. The CDR3 spans 12 residues. Trimming stripped 4 bases from V and 6 bases from J, with 13 bases between. CDR3 coding DNA: TGCAGCGTTGTCTACAGGGAGTGCGAGCAGTACTTC. Residues: CSVVYRECEQYF.

About this clone: This CDR3 is also generated by other DNA sequences in the sample. V gene TRBV28 combines with J gene TRBJ1-5, with TRBD1 identical over 9 bases. Germline lookup yields CDR1 MDHEN and CDR2 SYDVKM. The V segment lost 3 bases and the J segment 7 bases; nucleotides outside the gene matches: 4. CDR3 length: 14 amino acids. The CDR3 protein is CASSLGQGRQPQHF. CDR3 nucleotides: TGTGCCAGCAGTTTGGGACAGGGAAGGCAGCCCCAGCATTTT. The full variable domain, rest sourced from reference TRBV28 and TRBJ1-5, is DVKVTQSSRYLVKRTGEKVFLECVQDMDHENMFWYRQDPGLGLRLIYFSYDVKMKEKGDIPEGYSVSREKKERFSLILESASTNQTSMYLCASSLGQGRQPQHFGDGTRLSIL.

V gene TRBV28 combines with J gene TRBJ2-7; the match to TRBD1 covers 9 bases. Germline V CDR1 and CDR2: MDHEN, SYDVKM. V lost 6 bases, J lost 3 bases, and 6 bases stayed unmatched. This CDR3 region has 14 residues. CDR3 in DNA: TGTGCCAGCAGCCCGGGACAGGGATTCTACGAGCAGTACTTC. This sequence encodes CASSPGQGFYEQYF.

The chain has TRBV7-9 and TRBJ1-6; D might be TRBD1 (5 bases). The germline V and J ends were trimmed by 3 bases and 5 bases, with 8 bases remaining between them. The CDR3 runs 14 residues. Germline CDR1 and CDR2: SEHNR and FQNEAQ (reference sequence). DNA for the CDR3: TGTGCCAGCAGCTTTAGACAGCATAATTCACCCCTCCACTTT. It translates to CASSFRQHNSPLHF.